This T cell receptor (beta chain) is from a study of blood T cells in healthy people across ages. The authors ran a second PCR of about 6 to 11 cycles using a sample-barcoded 5' primer and a J-beta primer mix. TCRdb ran MiXCR on the 5' RACE reads and lists one entry per CDR3 protein. The sample lists about 680,000 distinct CDR3 sequences, 49% occurring once. Germline trimming cut 6 bases from V and 13 bases from J; bases unmatched to any gene: 18. The CDR3 is 15 residues long. Germline V CDR1 and CDR2: SEHNR, FQNEAQ (reference sequence). The chain uses TRBV7-9 and TRBJ2-4; TRBD2 matches at 7 bases. Sequenced: blood. The clonotype was recovered from an older woman in good health. The CDR3 region has the DNA TGTGCCAGCAGGGCCAGCGGGGTAGGGGAGCGAGAGCAGTACTTC. Amino acids: CASRASGVGEREQYF.